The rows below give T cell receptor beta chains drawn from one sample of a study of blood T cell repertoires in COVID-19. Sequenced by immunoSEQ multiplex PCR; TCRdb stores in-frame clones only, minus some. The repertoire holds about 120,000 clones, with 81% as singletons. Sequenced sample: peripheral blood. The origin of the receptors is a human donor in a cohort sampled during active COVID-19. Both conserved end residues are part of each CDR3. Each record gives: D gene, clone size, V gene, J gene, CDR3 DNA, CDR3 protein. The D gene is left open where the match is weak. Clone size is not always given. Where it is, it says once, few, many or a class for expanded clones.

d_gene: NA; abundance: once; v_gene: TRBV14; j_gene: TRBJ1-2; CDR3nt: TGTGCCAGCAGCCCTTCCCGGTCAGGGTTAGGCTACACCTTC; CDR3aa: CASSPSRSGLGYTF
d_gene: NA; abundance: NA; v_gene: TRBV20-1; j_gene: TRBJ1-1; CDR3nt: TGCAGTGCTACGGCCCTCCAGGGAGCTTTCTTT; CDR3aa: CSATALQGAFF
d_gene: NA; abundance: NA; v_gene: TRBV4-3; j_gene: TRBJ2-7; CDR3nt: TGCGCCAGCAGCCCAACGAGGACTCACTCCTACGAGCAGTACTTC; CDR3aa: CASSPTRTHSYEQYF
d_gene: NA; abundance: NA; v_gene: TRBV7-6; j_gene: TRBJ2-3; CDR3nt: TGTGCCAGCAGCTTAGGGGGGCTAGCTGGCACAGATACGCAGTATTTT; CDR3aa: CASSLGGLAGTDTQYF
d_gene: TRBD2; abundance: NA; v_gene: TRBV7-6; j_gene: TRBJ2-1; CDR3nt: TGTGCCAGCAGCCAATTCGGGACTAGCGGGGGGACATACTACAATGAGCAGTTCTTC; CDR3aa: CASSQFGTSGGTYYNEQFF
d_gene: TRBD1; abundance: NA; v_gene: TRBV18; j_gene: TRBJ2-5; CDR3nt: TGTGCCAGCTCACCATCCGGACAGGGGGAGACCCAGTACTTC; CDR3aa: CASSPSGQGETQYF
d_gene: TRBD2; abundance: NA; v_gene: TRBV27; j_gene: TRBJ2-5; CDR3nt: TGTGCCAGCAGTTTATGGGTAGCGGGGGCCACAAGCGGGACCCAGTACTTC; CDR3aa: CASSLWVAGATSGTQYF
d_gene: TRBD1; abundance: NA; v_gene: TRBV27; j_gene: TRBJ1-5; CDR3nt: TGTGCCAGCAGTAAACGCCCAGGGGGAAGCAATCAGCCCCAGCATTTT; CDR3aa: CASSKRPGGSNQPQHF
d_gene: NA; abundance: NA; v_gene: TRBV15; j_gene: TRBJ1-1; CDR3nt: TGTGCCACCAGCGATTGGGGGGACACTGAAGCTTTCTTT; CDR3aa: CATSDWGDTEAFF
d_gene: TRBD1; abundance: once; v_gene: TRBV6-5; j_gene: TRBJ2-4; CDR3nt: TGTGCCAGCGGGGGACAGGGGGAGCACATTCAGTACTTC; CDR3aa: CASGGQGEHIQYF
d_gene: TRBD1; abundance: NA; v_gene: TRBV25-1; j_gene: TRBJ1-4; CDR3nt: TGTGCCAGCAGTGCCCTCGACAGGGTGAGGGTAACTAATGAAAAACTGTTTTTT; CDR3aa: CASSALDRVRVTNEKLFF
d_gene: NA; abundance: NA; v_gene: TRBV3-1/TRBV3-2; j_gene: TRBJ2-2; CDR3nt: TGTGCCAGCAGCTCGGGACACTCTAACACCGGGGAGCTGTTTTTT; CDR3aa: CASSSGHSNTGELFF
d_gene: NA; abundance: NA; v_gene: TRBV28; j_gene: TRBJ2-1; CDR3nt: TGTGCCAGCAGTTCCCCCCTCTACAATGAGCAGTTCTTC; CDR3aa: CASSSPLYNEQFF
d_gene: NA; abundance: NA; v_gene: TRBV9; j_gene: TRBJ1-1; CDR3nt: TGTGCCAGCAGCGTAGATCACCGACCGGGCACTGAAGCTTTCTTT; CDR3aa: CASSVDHRPGTEAFF
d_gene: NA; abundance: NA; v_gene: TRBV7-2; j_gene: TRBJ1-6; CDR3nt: TGTGCCAGCAGCTTAGCAGGGAGTGTGTCGAATTCACCCCTCCACTTT; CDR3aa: CASSLAGSVSNSPLHF
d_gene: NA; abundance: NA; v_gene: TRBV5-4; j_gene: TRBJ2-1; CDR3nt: TGTGCCAGCAGCTTGGGTCTAGCTACCTACAATGAGCAGTTCTTC; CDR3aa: CASSLGLATYNEQFF
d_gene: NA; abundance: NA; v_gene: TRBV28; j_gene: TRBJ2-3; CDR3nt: TGTGCCAGCAACCCGACAGGTCGGAAGTACACGCAGTATTTT; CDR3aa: CASNPTGRKYTQYF
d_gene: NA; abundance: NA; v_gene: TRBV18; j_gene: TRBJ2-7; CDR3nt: TGTGCCAGCTCTCCTCTCGGAGAGCGGACCTACGAGCAGTACTTC; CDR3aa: CASSPLGERTYEQYF
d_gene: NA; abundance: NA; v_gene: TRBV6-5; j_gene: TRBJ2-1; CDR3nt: TGTGCCAGCAGTTTTTCCCGGGCCAGGGCCTACAATGAGCAGTTCTTC; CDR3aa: CASSFSRARAYNEQFF
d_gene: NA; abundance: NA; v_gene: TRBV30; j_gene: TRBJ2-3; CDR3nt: TGTGCCTGGAGTGAGTTGGGGGGGCATACAGATACGCAGTATTTT; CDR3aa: CAWSELGGHTDTQYF
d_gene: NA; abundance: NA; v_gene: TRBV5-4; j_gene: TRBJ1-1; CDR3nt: TGTGCCAGCAGCTTGGTACAGGGCGCCACTGAAGCTTTCTTT; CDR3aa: CASSLVQGATEAFF
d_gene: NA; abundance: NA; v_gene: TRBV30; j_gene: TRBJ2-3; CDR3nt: TGTGCCTGGAGTCCCTGGCGGGGATTCACAGATACGCAGTATTTT; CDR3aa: CAWSPWRGFTDTQYF
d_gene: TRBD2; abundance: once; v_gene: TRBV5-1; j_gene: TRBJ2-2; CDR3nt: TGCGCCAGCAGCCCGATAGCGGGGGGGACCGGGGAGCTGTTTTTT; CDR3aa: CASSPIAGGTGELFF
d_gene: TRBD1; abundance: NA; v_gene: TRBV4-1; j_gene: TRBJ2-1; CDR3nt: TGCGCCAGCAGCCAAGATCAGGGGGCGTGGGAGCAGTTCTTC; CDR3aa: CASSQDQGAWEQFF
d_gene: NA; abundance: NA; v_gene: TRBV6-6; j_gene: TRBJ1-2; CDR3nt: TGTGCCAGCAGTTCCGGACAGTTCTATGGCTACACCTTC; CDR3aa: CASSSGQFYGYTF
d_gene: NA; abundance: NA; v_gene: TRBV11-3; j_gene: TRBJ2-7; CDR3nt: TGTGCCAGCAGCTTATCCTCCGGGGTTGTCGAGCAGTACTTC; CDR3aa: CASSLSSGVVEQYF
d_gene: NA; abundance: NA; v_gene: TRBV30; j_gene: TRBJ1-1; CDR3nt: TGTGCCTGGAGGAGAAGGGGGTATTACACTGAAGCTTTCTTT; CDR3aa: CAWRRRGYYTEAFF
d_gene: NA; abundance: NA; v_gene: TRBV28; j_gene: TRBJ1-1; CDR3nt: TGTGCCAGCAGTTTACGGACAGTCCGGGGCACTGAAGCTTTCTTT; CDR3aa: CASSLRTVRGTEAFF
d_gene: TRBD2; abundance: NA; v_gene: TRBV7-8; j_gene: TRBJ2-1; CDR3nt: TGTGCCAGCAGCCCCTGGGGCAGCGGGAGGTTCGATGAGCAGTTCTTC; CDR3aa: CASSPWGSGRFDEQFF
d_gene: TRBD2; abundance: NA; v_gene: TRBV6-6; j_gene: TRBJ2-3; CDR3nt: TGTGCCAGCAGCGATCTTAGAGGACTAGCCGCAGATACGCAGTATTTT; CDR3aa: CASSDLRGLAADTQYF
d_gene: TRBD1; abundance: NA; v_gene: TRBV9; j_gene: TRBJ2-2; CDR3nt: TGTGCCAGCAGCGTAGAGCCAGGGGGCTACACCGGGGAGCTGTTTTTT; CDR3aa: CASSVEPGGYTGELFF
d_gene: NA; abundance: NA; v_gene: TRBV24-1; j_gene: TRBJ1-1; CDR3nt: TGTGCCACCAGTGACCCACAGGGCCCAGCTTTCTTT; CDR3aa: CATSDPQGPAFF
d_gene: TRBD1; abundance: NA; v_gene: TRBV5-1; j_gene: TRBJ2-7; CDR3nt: TGCGCCAGCAGCATACAGGGGGCGGTTACGCCCGAGCAGTACTTC; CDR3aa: CASSIQGAVTPEQYF
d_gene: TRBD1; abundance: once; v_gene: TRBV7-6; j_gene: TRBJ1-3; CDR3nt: TGTGCCAGCAGCATTGACAGGGGCCCTCCCGGAAACACCATATATTTT; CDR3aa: CASSIDRGPPGNTIYF
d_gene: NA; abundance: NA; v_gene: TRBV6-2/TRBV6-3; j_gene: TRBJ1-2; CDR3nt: TGTGCCAGCAGTACAAATCCAGGGGCTGGATCCTATGGCTACACCTTC; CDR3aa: CASSTNPGAGSYGYTF
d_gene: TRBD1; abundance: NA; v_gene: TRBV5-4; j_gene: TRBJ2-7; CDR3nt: TGTGCCAGCAGCCCCGGGACAGGGGGAACCTACGAGCAGTACTTC; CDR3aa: CASSPGTGGTYEQYF
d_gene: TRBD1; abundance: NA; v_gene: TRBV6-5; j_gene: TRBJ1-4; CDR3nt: TGTGCCAGCAAACTAGGGACAGGGTCTAATGAAAAACTGTTTTTT; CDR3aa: CASKLGTGSNEKLFF
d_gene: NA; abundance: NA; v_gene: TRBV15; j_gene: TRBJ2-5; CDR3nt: TGTGCCACCAGCAGAGGCGTGGAGACCCAGTACTTC; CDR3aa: CATSRGVETQYF
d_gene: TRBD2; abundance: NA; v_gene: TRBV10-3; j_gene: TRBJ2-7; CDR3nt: TGTGCCATCAGTGAACCGACTAGCGGGAACTACGAGCAGTACTTC; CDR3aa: CAISEPTSGNYEQYF
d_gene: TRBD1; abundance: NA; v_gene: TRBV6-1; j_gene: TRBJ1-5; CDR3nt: TGTGCCAGCAGTGAAGGTAACAGGGGGCATCAGCCCCAGCATTTT; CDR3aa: CASSEGNRGHQPQHF
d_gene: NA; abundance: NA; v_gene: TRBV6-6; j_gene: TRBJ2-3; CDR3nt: TGTGCCAGCGGACCACCAAGGGGTTCTGGCACAGATACGCAGTATTTT; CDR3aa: CASGPPRGSGTDTQYF
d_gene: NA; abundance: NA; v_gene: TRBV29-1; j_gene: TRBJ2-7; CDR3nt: TGCAGCGTTGAGGACAGATCCTACGAGCAGTACTTC; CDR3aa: CSVEDRSYEQYF
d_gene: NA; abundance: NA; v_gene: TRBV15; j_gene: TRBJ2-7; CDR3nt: TGTGCCACCAGCAGACAGGCGAACTACGAGCAGTACTTC; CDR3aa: CATSRQANYEQYF
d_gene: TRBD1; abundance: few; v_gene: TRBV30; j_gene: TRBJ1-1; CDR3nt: TGTGCCTGGAGTTTGGGACAGGGCAACACTGAAGCTTTCTTT; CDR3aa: CAWSLGQGNTEAFF
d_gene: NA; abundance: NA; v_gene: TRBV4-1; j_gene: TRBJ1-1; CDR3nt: TGCGCCAGCAGCCCCCACGGGGTGTCCGAAGCTTTCTTT; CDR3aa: CASSPHGVSEAFF
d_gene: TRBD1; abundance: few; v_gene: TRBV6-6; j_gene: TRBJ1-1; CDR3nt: TGTGCCAGCAGTTCGGAGACAGGGATGAACACTGAAGCTTTCTTT; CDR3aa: CASSSETGMNTEAFF
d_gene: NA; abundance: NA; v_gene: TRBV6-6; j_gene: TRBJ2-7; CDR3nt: TGTGCCAGCAAAAAAAGCAGGGAATTATACGAGCAGTACTTC; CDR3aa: CASKKSRELYEQYF
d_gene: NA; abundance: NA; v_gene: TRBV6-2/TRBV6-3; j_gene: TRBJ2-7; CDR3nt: TGTGCCAGCAGTTACTCGACGGGAGAAGGCTACGAGCAGTACTTC; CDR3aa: CASSYSTGEGYEQYF
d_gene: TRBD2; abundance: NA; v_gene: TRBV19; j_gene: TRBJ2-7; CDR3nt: TGTGCCAGTAGTTCCGAGGGGAGGGTTGTGGACGAGCAGTACTTC; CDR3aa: CASSSEGRVVDEQYF
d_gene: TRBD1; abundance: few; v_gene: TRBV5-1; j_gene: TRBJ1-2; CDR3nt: TGCGCCAGCAGCTCAACTGGGACAGGGGGCGACTATGGCTACACCTTC; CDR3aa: CASSSTGTGGDYGYTF
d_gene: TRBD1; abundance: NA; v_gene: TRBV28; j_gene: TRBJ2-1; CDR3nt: TGTGCCAGCAGTTCCCCGGGACAGGGGAAGTTCTTC; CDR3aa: CASSSPGQGKFF
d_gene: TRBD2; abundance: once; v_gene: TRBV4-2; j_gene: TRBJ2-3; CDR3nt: TGTGCCAGCAGCCAAGGGACTTACAGCGGGGGGACAGATACGCAGTATTTT; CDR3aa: CASSQGTYSGGTDTQYF
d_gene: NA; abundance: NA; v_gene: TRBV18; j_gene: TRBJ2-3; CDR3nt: TGTGCCAGCTCACCCCTAGGAAGGGAGGATACGCAGTATTTT; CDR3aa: CASSPLGREDTQYF
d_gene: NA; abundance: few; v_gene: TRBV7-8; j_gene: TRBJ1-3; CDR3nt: TGTGCCAGCAGCTTTACCCAGGGGATTGGAAACACCATATATTTT; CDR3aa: CASSFTQGIGNTIYF